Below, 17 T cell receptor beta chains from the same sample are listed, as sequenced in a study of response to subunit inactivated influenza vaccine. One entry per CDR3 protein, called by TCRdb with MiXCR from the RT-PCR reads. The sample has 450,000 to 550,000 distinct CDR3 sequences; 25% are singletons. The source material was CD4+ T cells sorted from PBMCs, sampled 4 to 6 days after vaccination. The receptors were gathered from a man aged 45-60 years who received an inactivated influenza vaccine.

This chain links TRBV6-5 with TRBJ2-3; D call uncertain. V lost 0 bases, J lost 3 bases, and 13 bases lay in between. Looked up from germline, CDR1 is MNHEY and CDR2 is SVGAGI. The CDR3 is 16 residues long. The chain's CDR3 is CASSYSRSQETDTQYF. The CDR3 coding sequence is TGTGCCAGCAGTTACTCGAGATCTCAGGAAACAGATACGCAGTATTTT.

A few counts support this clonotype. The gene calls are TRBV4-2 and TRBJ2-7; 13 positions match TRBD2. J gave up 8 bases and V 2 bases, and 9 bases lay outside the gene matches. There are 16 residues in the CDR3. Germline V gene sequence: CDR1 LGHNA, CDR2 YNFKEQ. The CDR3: CASSQHSGTSGVKQYF. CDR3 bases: TGTGCCAGCAGCCAACACTCTGGGACTAGCGGGGTAAAGCAGTACTTC.

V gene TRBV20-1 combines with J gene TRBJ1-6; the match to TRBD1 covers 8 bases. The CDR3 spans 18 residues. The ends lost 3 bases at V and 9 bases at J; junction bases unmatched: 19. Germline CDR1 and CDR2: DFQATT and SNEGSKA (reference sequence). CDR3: CSASMLRRPGQGLSPLHF. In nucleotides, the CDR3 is TGCAGTGCTAGCATGCTGCGCCGCCCCGGACAGGGTCTTTCACCCCTCCACTTT.

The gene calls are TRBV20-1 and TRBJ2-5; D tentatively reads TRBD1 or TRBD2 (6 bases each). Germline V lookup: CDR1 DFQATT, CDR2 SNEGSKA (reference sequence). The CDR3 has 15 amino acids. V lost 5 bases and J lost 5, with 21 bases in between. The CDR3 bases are TGCAGTGCTCCAAATTGGGTGTTAGGGGGGGAGACCCAGTACTTC. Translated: CSAPNWVLGGETQYF.

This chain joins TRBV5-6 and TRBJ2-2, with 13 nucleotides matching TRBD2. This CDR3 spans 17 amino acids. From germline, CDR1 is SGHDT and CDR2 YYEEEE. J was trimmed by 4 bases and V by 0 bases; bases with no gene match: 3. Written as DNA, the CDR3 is TGTGCCAGCAGCTTGGGACTAGCGGGAGGCCTCACCGGGGAGCTGTTTTTT. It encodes CASSLGLAGGLTGELFF.

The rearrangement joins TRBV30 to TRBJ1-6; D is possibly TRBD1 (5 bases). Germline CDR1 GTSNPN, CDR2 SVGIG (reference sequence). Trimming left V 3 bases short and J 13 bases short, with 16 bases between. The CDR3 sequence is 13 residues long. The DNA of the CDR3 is TGTGCCTGGAGAAGTCAGGGCCGAGGCCCCCTCCACTTT. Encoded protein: CAWRSQGRGPLHF.

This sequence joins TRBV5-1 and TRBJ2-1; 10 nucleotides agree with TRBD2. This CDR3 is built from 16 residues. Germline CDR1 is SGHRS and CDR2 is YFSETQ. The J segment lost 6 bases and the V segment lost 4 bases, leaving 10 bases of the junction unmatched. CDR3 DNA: TGCGCCAGCAGCCAATCCGGGACTAGCGTCATCAATGAGCAGTTCTTC. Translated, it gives CASSQSGTSVINEQFF.

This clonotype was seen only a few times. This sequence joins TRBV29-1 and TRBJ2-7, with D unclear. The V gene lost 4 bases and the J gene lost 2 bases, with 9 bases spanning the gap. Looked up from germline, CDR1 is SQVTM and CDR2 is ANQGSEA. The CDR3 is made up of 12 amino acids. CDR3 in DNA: TGCAGCGTTGCCCAGGCCACCTACGAGCAGTACTTC. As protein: CSVAQATYEQYF.

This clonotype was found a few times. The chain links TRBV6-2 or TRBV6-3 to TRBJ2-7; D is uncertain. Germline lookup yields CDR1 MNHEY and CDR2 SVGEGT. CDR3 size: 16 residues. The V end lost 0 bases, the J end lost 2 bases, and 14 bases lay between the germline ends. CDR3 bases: TGTGCCAGCAGTTACTCGAGGCAAGTAGTAACCTACGAGCAGTACTTC. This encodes CASSYSRQVVTYEQYF.

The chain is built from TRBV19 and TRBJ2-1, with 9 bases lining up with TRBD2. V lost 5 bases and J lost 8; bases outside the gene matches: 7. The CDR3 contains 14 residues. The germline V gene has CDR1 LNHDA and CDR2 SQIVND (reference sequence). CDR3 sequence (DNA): TGTGCCAGTAGTTCGTGGACTAGCGCGGATGAGCAGTTCTTC. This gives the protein CASSSWTSADEQFF.

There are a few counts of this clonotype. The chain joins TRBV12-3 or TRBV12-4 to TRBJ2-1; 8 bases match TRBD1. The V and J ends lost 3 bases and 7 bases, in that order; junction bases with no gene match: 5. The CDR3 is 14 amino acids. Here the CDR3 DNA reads TGTGCCAGCAGTTTGGGTCAGGGGGCTAATGAGCAGTTCTTC. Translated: CASSLGQGANEQFF.

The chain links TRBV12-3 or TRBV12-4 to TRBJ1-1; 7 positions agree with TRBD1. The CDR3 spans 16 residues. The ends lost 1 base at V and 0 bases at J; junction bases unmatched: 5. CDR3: CASSLGRGPMNTEAFF. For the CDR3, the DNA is TGTGCCAGCAGTTTAGGGAGGGGGCCCATGAACACTGAAGCTTTCTTT.

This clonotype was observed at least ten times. The CDR3 sequence: CASSRDREGETQYF. The CDR3, as DNA: TGTGCCAGCAGCCGCGACAGGGAGGGAGAGACCCAGTACTTC. This sequence joins TRBV7-9 and TRBJ2-5, with D possibly being TRBD1 or TRBD2 (7 bases each). V lost 5 bases and J 4 bases, leaving 14 bases between the germline ends. This CDR3 contains 14 residues. CDR1 is SEHNR and CDR2 is FQNEAQ in the germline V gene (reference sequence). Drawing the rest from reference TRBV7-9 and TRBJ2-5, the complete variable domain is DTGVSQNPRHKITKRGQNVTFRCDPISEHNRLYWYRQTLGQGPEFLTYFQNEAQLEKSRLLSDRFSAERPKGSFSTLEIQRTEQGDSAMYLCASSRDREGETQYFGPGTRLLVL.

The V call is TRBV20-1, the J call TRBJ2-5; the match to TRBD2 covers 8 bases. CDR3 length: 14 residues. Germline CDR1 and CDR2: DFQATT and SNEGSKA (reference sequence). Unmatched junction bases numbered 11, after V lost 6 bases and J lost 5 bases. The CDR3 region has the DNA TGCAGTGCAATAACACTAGCGGTTACGGAGACCCAGTACTTC. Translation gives CSAITLAVTETQYF.

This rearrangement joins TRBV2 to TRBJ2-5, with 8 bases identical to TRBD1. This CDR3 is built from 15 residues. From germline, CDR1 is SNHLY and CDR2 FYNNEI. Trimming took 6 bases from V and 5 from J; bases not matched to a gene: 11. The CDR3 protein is CASRVAQGAGETQYF. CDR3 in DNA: TGTGCCAGCAGGGTAGCGCAGGGGGCAGGGGAGACCCAGTACTTC.

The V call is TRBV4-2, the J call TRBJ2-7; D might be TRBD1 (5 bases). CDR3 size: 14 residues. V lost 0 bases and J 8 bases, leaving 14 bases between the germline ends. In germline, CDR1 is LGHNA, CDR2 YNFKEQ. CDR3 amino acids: CASSQEMLQAQQYF. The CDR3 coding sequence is TGTGCCAGCAGCCAAGAGATGTTACAGGCTCAGCAGTACTTC.

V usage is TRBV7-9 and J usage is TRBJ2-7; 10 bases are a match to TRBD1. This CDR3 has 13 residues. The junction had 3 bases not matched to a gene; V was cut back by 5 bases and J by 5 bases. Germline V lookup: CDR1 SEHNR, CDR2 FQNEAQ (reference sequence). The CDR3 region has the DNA TGTGCCAGCAGCGGGACAGGGGACCACGAGCAGTACTTC. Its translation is CASSGTGDHEQYF.